These 10 T cell receptor beta chains came from one sample sequenced in a study of blood T cell repertoires in COVID-19. The protocol was immunoSEQ multiplex PCR, while the TCRdb copy is restricted to in-frame clones and leaves out a portion. The profile shows about 310,000 clones, about 90% of them singletons. The sample taken for sequencing was peripheral blood. Receptor source: a man aged 18 to 29 with active or convalescent COVID-19.

The chain carries TRBV5-6 and TRBJ2-1, with D unclear. Germline-derived CDR1 and CDR2 are SGHDT and YYEEEE. V lost 4 bases and J 10 bases, leaving 15 bases between the germline ends. The CDR3 extends over 13 amino acids. The CDR3 loop reads CASSPRSDREQFF. The CDR3 nucleotides are TGTGCCAGCAGCCCACGGTCCGATCGGGAGCAGTTCTTC.

The genes are TRBV29-1 and TRBJ2-1; 7 bases line up with TRBD1. The germline CDR1 and CDR2 sequences are SQVTM and ANQGSEA. The CDR3 is made up of 13 amino acids. V trimming: 4 bases; J trimming: 3 bases; junction bases outside the gene matches: 3. The CDR3, as DNA: TGCAGCGTTGCCGGGACAGACTACAATGAGCAGTTCTTC. Translating it yields CSVAGTDYNEQFF.

This chain uses TRBV4-1 with TRBJ1-6; maybe TRBD1 (5 bases). Germline V gene sequence: CDR1 MGHRA, CDR2 YSYEKL. This CDR3 contains 13 residues. V gave up 0 bases and J gave up 9 bases, with 6 bases separating them. The CDR3 DNA reads as TGCGCCAGCAGCCAAGAAAGGGGTTCACCCCTCCACTTT. This translates into CASSQERGSPLHF.

There are a few counts of this clone. The V call is TRBV7-9, the J call TRBJ2-7, with D possibly being TRBD1 (6 bases). Germline CDR1 reads SEHNR; CDR2 reads FQNEAQ (reference sequence). Trimming cost V 2 bases and J 2 bases, with 10 bases left between them. This CDR3 region has 14 residues. CDR3 nucleotides: TGTGCCAGCAGCTTAAGGGACAACCCCTACGAGCAGTACTTC. It encodes CASSLRDNPYEQYF. Full variable domain (rest looked up from reference TRBV7-9 and TRBJ2-7): DTGVSQNPRHKITKRGQNVTFRCDPISEHNRLYWYRQTLGQGPEFLTYFQNEAQLEKSRLLSDRFSAERPKGSFSTLEIQRTEQGDSAMYLCASSLRDNPYEQYFGPGTRLTVT.

This chain links TRBV27 with TRBJ2-3, with D tentatively TRBD2 (7 bases). Germline CDR1 reads MNHEY; CDR2 reads SMNVEV (reference sequence). This CDR3 is 18 amino acids long. The ends were cut back, 5 bases at V and 4 bases at J, with 25 bases in the middle. CDR3 in DNA: TGTGCCAGCAGTCCGATGAATGGGGCGCGGGGGCAAGCAGATACGCAGTATTTT. Its translation is CASSPMNGARGQADTQYF.

J is TRBJ2-1 and V is TRBV10-2; 8 bases map to TRBD2. Germline V gene sequence: CDR1 WSHSY, CDR2 SAAADI. This CDR3 contains 15 residues. The V segment lost 4 bases and the J segment 0 bases; nucleotides outside the gene matches: 2. The DNA of the CDR3 is TGCGCCAGCAGTGTTAGCGGGGACTCCTACAATGAGCAGTTCTTC. This encodes CASSVSGDSYNEQFF.

V and J are TRBV6-2 or TRBV6-3 and TRBJ1-6, with a tentative D call TRBD1 (6 bases). The CDR3 loop spans 16 amino acids. Germline V gene sequence: CDR1 MNHEY, CDR2 SVGEGT. V lost 2 bases, J lost 9 bases, and 17 bases lay in between. CDR3 loop: CASSYPSGAPISPLHF. In DNA, the CDR3 is TGTGCCAGCAGTTACCCCTCAGGGGCGCCGATTTCACCCCTCCACTTT.

The J gene is TRBJ1-1, the V gene TRBV19; D is perhaps TRBD1 (6 bases). V lost 5 bases to trimming and J lost 1 base, with 11 bases between them. Per the germline V gene, CDR1 is LNHDA and CDR2 is SQIVND (reference sequence). This CDR3 has 14 amino acids. The CDR3, as DNA: TGTGCCAGTAGTGTCGACAGGCGGAACACTGAAGCTTTCTTT. This translates into CASSVDRRNTEAFF.

The chain has TRBV5-6 and TRBJ1-1, with 8 bases lining up with TRBD1. The junction had 7 bases not matched to a gene; V was cut back by 3 bases and J by 0 bases. The CDR3 sequence is 16 residues long. Germline CDR1 is SGHDT and CDR2 is YYEEEE. The CDR3: CASSSGQGNMNTEAFF. The CDR3 DNA reads TGTGCCAGCAGCTCCGGACAGGGTAACATGAACACTGAAGCTTTCTTT.

The rearrangement uses TRBV5-5 and TRBJ2-7; 11 bases match TRBD2. Germline values: CDR1 SGHKS, CDR2 YYEKEE (reference sequence). The CDR3 is made up of 15 amino acids. J lost 5 bases, V lost 3 bases, and 7 bases had no gene match. CDR3 in DNA: TGTGCCAGCAGCTGGCTAGCGGGAGGCGAGGACGAGCAGTACTTC. Protein sequence: CASSWLAGGEDEQYF.